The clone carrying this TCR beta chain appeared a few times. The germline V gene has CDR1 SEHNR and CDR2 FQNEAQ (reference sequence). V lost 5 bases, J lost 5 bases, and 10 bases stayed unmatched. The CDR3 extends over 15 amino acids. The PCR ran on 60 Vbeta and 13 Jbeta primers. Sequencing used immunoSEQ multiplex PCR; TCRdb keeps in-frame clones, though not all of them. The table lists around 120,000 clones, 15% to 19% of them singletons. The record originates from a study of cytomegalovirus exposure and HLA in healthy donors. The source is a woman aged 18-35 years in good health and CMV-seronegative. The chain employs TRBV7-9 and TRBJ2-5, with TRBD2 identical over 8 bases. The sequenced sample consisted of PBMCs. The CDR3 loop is CASSTVGLAGETQYF. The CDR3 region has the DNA TGTGCCAGCAGCACGGTCGGACTAGCTGGGGAGACCCAGTACTTC.